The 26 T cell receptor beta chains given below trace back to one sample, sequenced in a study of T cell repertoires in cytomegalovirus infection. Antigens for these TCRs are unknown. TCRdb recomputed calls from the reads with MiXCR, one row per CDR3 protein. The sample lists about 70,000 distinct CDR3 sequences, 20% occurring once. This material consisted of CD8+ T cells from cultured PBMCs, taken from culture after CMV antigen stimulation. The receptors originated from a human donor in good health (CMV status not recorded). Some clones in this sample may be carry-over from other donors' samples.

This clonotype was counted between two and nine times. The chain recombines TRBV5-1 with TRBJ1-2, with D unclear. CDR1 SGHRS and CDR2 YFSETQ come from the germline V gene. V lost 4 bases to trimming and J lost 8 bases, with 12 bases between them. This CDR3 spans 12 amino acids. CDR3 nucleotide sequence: TGCGCCAGCAGCGACCCCATGGGAGGCTACACCTTC. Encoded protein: CASSDPMGGYTF.

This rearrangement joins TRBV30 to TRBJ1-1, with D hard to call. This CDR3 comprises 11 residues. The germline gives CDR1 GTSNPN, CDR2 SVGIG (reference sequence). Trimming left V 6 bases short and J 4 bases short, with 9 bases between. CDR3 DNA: TGTGCCTGTGTACCAGGCACTGAAGCTTTCTTT. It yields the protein CACVPGTEAFF.

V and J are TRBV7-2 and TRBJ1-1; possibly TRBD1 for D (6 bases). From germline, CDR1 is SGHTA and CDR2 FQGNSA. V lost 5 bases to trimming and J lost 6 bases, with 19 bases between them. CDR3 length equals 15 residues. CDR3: CASSPGHLGQPEAFF. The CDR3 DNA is TGTGCCAGCAGCCCGGGACACCTCGGGCAGCCTGAAGCTTTCTTT.

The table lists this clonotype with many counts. This chain's CDR3 is CASGDRGEKLFF. CDR3 coding DNA: TGTGCCAGCGGGGACAGGGGCGAAAAACTGTTTTTT. V is TRBV12-3 or TRBV12-4 and J is TRBJ1-4; TRBD1 matches at 10 bases. The J segment lost 8 bases and the V segment lost 8 bases, leaving 2 bases of the junction unmatched. The CDR3 runs 12 residues.

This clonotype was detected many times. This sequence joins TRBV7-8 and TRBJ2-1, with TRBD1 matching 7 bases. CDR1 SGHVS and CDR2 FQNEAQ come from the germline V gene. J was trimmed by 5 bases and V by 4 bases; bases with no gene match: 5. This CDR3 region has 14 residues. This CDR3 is CASSSTGLDNEQFF. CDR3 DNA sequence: TGTGCCAGCAGCTCGACAGGGCTGGACAATGAGCAGTTCTTC.

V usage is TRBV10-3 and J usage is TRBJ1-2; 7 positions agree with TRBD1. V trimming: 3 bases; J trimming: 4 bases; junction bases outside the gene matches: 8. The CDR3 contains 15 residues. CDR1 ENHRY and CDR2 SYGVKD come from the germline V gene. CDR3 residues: CAISDDVGQLYGYTF. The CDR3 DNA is TGTGCCATCAGTGACGACGTGGGACAGCTCTATGGCTACACCTTC.

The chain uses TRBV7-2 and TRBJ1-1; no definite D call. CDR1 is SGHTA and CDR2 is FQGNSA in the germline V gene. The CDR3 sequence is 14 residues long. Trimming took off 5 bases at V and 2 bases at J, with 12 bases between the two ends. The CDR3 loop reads CASSPKGFNTEAFF. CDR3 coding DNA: TGTGCCAGCAGCCCTAAAGGGTTTAACACTGAAGCTTTCTTT. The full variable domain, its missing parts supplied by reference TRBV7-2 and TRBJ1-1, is GAGVSQSPSNKVTEKGKDVELRCDPISGHTALYWYRQSLGQGLEFLIYFQGNSAPDKSGLPSDRFSAERTGGSVSTLTIQRTQQEDSAVYLCASSPKGFNTEAFFGQGTRLTVV.

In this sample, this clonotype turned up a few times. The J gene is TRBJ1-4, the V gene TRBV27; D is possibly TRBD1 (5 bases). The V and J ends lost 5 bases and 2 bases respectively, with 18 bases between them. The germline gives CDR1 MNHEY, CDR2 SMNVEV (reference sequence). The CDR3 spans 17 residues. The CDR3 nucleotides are TGTGCCAGCAGTCCCCAACAGATCCGGGGCACTAATGAAAAACTGTTTTTT. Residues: CASSPQQIRGTNEKLFF.

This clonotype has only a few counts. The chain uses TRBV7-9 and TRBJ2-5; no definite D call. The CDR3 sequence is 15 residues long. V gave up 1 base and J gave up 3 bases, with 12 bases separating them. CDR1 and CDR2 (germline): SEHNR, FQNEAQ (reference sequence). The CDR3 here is CASSLVVGRKETQYF. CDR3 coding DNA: TGTGCCAGCAGCTTAGTGGTCGGCAGGAAAGAGACCCAGTACTTC.

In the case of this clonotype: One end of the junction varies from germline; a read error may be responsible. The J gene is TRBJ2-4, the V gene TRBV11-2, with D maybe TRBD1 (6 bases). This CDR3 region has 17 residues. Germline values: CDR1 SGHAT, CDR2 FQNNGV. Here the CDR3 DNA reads TGTGTCAGCAGCTTAGTGGTAGGGGGATTAGCCAAAAACATTCAGTACTTC. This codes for CVSSLVVGGLAKNIQYF.

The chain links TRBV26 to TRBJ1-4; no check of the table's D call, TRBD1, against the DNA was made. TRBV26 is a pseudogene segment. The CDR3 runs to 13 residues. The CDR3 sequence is CASTDRGEEKLFF. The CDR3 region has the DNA TGTGCCAGCACGGACAGGGGTGAGGAAAAACTGTTTTTT.

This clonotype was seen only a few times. Here the CDR3 DNA reads TGTGCCAGCAGCCCTGGGACAGGGGAATTCACCGGGGAGCTGTTTTTT. It specifies CASSPGTGEFTGELFF. J is TRBJ2-2 and V is TRBV7-6; TRBD1 matches at 10 bases. Looked up from germline, CDR1 is SGHVS and CDR2 is FNYEAQ. The CDR3 sequence is 16 residues long. V was pared by 5 bases and J by 4 bases, with 7 bases of the junction left unmatched.

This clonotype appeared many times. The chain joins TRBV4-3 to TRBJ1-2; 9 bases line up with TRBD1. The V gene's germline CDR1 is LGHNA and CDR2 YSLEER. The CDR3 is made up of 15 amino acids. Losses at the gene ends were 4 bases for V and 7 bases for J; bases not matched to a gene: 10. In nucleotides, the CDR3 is TGCGCCAGCAGCCCAATGACAGGGGGTGCTGGTGGCTACACCTTC. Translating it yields CASSPMTGGAGGYTF.

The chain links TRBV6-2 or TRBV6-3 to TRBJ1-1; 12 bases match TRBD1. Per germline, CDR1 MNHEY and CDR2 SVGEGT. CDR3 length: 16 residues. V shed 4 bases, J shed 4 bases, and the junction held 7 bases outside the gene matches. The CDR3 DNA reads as TGTGCCAGCAGTTCCTCGCGGGACAGGGGGCGCACTGAAGCTTTCTTT. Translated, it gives CASSSSRDRGRTEAFF.

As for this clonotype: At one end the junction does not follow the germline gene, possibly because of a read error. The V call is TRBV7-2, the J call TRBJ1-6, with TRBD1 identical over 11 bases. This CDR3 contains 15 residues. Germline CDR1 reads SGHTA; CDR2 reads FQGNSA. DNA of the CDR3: TGTGCCAGCACCTTAAGGGACAGGGGGTATTCACCCCTCCACTTT. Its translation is CASTLRDRGYSPLHF.

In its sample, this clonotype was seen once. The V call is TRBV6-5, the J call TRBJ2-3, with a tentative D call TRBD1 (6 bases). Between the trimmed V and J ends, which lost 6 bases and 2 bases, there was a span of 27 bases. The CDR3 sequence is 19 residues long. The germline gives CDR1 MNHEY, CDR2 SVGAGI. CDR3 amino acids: CASRNIEAQGSYPTDTQYF. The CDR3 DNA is TGTGCCAGCAGGAACATCGAGGCGCAGGGGTCTTACCCCACAGATACGCAGTATTTT.

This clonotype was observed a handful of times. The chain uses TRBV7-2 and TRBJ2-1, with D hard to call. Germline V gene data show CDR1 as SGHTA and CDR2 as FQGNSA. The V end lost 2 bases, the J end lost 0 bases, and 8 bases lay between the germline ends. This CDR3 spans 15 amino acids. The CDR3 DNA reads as TGTGCCAGCAGCTTAAACGGCCCCTCCTACAATGAGCAGTTCTTC. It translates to CASSLNGPSYNEQFF.

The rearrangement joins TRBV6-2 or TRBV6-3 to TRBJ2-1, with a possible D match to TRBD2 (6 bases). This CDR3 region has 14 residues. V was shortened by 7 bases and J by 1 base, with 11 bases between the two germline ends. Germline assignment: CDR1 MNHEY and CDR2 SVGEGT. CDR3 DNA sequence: TGTGCCAGCAACACCGGGGGATCCTACAATGAGCAGTTCTTC. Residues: CASNTGGSYNEQFF.

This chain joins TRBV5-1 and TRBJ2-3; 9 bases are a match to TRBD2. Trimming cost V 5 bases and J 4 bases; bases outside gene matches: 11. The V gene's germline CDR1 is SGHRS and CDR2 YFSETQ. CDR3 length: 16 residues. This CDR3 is CASSRTSGGPSDTQYF. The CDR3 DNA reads TGCGCCAGCAGTCGGACAAGCGGGGGGCCATCAGATACGCAGTATTTT.

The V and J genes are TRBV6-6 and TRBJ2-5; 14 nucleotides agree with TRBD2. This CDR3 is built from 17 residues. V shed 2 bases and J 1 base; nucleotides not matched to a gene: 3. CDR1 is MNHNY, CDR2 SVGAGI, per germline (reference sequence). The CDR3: CASSYLGTSGGQETQYF. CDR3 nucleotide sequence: TGTGCCAGCAGTTACCTTGGGACTAGCGGGGGCCAAGAGACCCAGTACTTC.

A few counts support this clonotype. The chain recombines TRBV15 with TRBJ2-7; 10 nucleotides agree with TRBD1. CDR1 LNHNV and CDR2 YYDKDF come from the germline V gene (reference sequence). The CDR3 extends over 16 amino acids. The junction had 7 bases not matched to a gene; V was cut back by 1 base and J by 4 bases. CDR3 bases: TGTGCCACCAGCAGAGGGGGGGACAGGGGTAGATACGAGCAGTACTTC. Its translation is CATSRGGDRGRYEQYF.

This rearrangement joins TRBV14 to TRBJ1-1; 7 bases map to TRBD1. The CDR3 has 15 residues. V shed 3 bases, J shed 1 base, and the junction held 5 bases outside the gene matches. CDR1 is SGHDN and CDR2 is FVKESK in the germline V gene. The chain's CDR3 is CASSQMGQSNTEAFF. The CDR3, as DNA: TGTGCCAGCAGCCAGATGGGACAGTCGAACACTGAAGCTTTCTTT.

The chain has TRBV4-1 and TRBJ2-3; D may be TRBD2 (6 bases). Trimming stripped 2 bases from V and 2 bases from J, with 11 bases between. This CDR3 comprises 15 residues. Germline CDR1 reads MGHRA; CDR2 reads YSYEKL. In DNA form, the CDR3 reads TGCGCCAGCAGCCAACTAGCGATGGACACAGATACGCAGTATTTT. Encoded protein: CASSQLAMDTDTQYF.

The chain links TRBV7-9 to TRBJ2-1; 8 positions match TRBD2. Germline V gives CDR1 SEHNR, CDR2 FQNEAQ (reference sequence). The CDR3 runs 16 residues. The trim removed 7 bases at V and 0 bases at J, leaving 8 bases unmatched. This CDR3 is CASTNLLAASYNEQFF. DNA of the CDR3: TGTGCCAGCACCAACTTACTAGCGGCCTCCTACAATGAGCAGTTCTTC.

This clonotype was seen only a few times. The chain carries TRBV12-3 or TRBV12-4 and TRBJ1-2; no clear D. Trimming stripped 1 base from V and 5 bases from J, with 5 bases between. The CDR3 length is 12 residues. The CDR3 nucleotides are TGTGCCAGCAGTTTAGGGGCGTATGGCTACACCTTC. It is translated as CASSLGAYGYTF.

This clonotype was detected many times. The CDR3 region is CASSSLSGLRVFETQYF. CDR3 in DNA: TGTGCCAGCAGCTCCTTGTCGGGTTTAAGGGTTTTTGAGACCCAGTACTTC. The genes are TRBV7-6 and TRBJ2-5; D gene ambiguous. The V gene lost 4 bases and the J gene lost 5 bases, with 23 bases spanning the gap. This CDR3 comprises 17 residues. Germline V lookup: CDR1 SGHVS, CDR2 FNYEAQ.